Included here is one T cell receptor beta chain sequence, with context. The data were taken from a study of blood T cell repertoires in COVID-19. About the study: Acute and convalescent COVID-19 samples came from the United States, Italy and Spain. PBMCs, B-cell-depleted T cells, or T cells provided the cDNA or gDNA that made up the material.

The CDR3 runs 15 residues. Per germline, CDR1 MDHEN and CDR2 SYDVKM. V gave up 0 bases and J gave up 3 bases; unmatched junction bases: 0. As handled by the study authors: Quantification of nucleated cells was approximated via reference gene primer amplification. The method was immunoSEQ multiplex PCR; TCRdb's version includes in-frame clones alone and lacks a portion of them. V and J calls and clone size are those listed in that table; D and trimming were worked out from the DNA. The table records around 110,000 clones, about 80% of them present only once. The chain employs TRBV28 and TRBJ2-1; 9 bases map to TRBD2. Input material: peripheral blood. This clonotype originated in a man in his 70s with active or convalescent COVID-19. The CDR3, as DNA: TGTGCCAGCAGTTTATGGACTAGCGGCTACAATGAGCAGTTCTTC. This translates into CASSLWTSGYNEQFF. Variable domain in full (rest from reference TRBV28 and TRBJ2-1): DVKVTQSSRYLVKRTGEKVFLECVQDMDHENMFWYRQDPGLGLRLIYFSYDVKMKEKGDIPEGYSVSREKKERFSLILESASTNQTSMYLCASSLWTSGYNEQFFGPGTRLTVL.